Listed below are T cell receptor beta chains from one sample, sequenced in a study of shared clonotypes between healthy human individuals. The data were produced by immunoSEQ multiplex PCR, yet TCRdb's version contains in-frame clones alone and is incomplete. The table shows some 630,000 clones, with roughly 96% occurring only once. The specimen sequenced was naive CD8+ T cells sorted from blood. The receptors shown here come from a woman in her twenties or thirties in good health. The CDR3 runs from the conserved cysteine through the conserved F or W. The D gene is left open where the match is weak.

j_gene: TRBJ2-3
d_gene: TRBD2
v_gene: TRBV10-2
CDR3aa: CASTDSGGDTDTQYF
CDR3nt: TGCGCCAGCACCGATAGCGGGGGGGACACAGATACGCAGTATTTT

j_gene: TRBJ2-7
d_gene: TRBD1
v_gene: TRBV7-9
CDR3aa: CASSLGEGQGFRSEQYF
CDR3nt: TGTGCCAGCAGCTTAGGAGAAGGACAGGGTTTTAGATCCGAGCAGTACTTC

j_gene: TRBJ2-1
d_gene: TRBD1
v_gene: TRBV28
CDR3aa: CASSPDRVLWVEQFF
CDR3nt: TGTGCCAGCAGTCCAGACAGGGTCCTGTGGGTTGAGCAGTTCTTC

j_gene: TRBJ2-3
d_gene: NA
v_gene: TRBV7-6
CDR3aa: CASSWGDTQYF
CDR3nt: TGTGCCAGCAGCTGGGGAGATACGCAGTATTTT

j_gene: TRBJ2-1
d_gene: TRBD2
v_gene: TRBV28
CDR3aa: CASSLLAGSNEQFF
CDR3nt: TGTGCCAGCAGTTTGCTAGCGGGATCCAATGAGCAGTTCTTC

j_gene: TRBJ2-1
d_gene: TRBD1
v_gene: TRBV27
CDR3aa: CASSLGQGAHHEQFF
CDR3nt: TGTGCCAGCAGTTTAGGGCAGGGGGCACACCATGAGCAGTTCTTC

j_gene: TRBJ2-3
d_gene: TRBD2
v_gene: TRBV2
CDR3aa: CASSGLAGGTDTQYF
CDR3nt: TGTGCCAGCAGTGGCTTAGCGGGTGGGACAGATACGCAGTATTTT

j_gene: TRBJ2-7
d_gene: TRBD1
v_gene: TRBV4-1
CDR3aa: CASSRGTGPESSYEQYF
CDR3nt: TGCGCCAGCAGCCGAGGGACAGGGCCAGAAAGCTCCTACGAGCAGTACTTC

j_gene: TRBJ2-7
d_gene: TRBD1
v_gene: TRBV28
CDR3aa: CASSLNDRDLSYEQYF
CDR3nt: TGTGCCAGCAGCTTAAATGACAGGGATCTTTCCTACGAGCAGTACTTC

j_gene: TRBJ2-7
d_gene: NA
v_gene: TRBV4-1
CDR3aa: CASSQEFFGAPNYEQYF
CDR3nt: TGCGCCAGCAGCCAAGAGTTCTTTGGAGCGCCGAACTACGAGCAGTACTTC

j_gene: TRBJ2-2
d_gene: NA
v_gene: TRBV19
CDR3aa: CASSDWTGGAGELFF
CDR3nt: TGTGCCAGTAGTGATTGGACGGGTGGCGCCGGGGAGCTGTTTTTT

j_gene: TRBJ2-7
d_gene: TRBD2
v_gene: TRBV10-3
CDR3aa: CAIRAGLAGGAYEQYF
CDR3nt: TGTGCCATCAGAGCGGGACTAGCGGGAGGGGCTTACGAGCAGTACTTC

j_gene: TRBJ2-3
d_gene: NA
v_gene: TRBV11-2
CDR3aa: CASSLGASGYTDTQYF
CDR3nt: TGTGCCAGCAGCCTGGGGGCTAGCGGATACACAGATACGCAGTATTTT

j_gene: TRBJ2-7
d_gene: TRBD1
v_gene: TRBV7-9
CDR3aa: CASSNTVGTGDEQYF
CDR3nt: TGTGCCAGCAGTAATACGGTGGGGACAGGGGATGAGCAGTACTTC

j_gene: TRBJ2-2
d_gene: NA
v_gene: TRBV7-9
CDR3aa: CASSLPDQGHTGELFF
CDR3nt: TGTGCCAGCAGCTTACCGGACCAGGGTCACACCGGGGAGCTGTTTTTT

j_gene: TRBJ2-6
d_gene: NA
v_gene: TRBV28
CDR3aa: CASSFPGAGANVLTF
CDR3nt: TGTGCCAGCAGTTTCCCAGGGGCTGGGGCCAACGTCCTGACTTTC

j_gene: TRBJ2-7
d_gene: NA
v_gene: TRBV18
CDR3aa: CASSPRENSYEQYF
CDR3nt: TGTGCCAGCTCACCGCGGGAAAACTCCTACGAGCAGTACTTC

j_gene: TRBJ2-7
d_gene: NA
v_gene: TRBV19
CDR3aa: CASSTQGVAEQYF
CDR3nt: TGTGCCAGTAGTACTCAGGGAGTAGCCGAGCAGTACTTC

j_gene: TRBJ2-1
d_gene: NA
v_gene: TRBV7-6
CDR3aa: CASSSASSSYNEQFF
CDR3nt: TGTGCCAGCAGCTCCGCTTCGAGCTCCTACAATGAGCAGTTCTTC

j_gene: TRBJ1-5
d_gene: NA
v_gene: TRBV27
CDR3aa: CASSYYNQPQHF
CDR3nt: TGTGCCAGCAGCTATTACAATCAGCCCCAGCATTTT

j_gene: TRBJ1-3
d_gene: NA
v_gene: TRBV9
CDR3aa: CASSDTSGNTIYF
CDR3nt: TGTGCCAGCAGTGATACTTCTGGAAACACCATATATTTT

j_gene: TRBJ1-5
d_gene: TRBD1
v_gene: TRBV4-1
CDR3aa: CASSQQGAGNQPQHF
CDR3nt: TGCGCCAGCAGCCAACAGGGGGCTGGCAATCAGCCCCAGCATTTT